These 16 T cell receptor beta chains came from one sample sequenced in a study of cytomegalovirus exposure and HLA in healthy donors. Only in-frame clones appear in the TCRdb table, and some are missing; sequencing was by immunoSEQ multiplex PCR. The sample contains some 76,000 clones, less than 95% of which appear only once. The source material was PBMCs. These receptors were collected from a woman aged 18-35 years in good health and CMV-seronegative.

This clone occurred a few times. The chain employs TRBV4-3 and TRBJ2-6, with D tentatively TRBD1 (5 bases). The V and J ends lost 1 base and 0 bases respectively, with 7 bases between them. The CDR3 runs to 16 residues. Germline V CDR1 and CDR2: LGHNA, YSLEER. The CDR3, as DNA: TGCGCCAGCAGCCAAGGGCAGGGCTCTGGGGCCAACGTCCTGACTTTC. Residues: CASSQGQGSGANVLTF.

For the CDR3, the DNA is TGTGCCAGCAGTCAAGCTAGCGGGTATACCGGGGAGCTGTTTTTT. Translation: CASSQASGYTGELFF. V is TRBV6-6 and J is TRBJ2-2; 8 bases align to TRBD2. V was clipped by 5 bases and J by 5 bases; unmatched bases: 7. This CDR3 is built from 15 residues. The V gene's germline CDR1 is MNHNY and CDR2 SVGAGI (reference sequence).

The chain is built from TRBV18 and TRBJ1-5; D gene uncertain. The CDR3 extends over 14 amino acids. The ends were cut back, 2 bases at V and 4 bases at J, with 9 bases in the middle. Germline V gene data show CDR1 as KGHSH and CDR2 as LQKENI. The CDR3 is CASSPEIRNQPQHF. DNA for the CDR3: TGTGCCAGCTCACCAGAGATTCGGAATCAGCCCCAGCATTTT.

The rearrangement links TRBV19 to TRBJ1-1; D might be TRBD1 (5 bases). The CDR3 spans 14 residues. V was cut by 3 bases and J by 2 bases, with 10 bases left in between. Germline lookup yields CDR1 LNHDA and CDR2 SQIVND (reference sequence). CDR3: CASSMRGTNTEAFF. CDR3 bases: TGTGCCAGTAGTATGAGAGGGACTAACACTGAAGCTTTCTTT.

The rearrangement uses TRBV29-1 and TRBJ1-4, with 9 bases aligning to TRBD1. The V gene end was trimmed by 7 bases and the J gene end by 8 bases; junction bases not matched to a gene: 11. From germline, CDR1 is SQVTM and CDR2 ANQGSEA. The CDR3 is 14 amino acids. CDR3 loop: CSAYHRGLGEKLFF. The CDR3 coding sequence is TGCAGCGCGTATCACAGGGGGCTGGGGGAAAAACTGTTTTTT.

The CDR3 protein is CASSTSGRAYEQYF. The CDR3 coding sequence is TGTGCCAGTAGTACTAGCGGGAGGGCCTACGAGCAGTACTTC. This chain uses TRBV19 with TRBJ2-7; the match to TRBD2 covers 12 bases. The germline CDR1 and CDR2 sequences are LNHDA and SQIVND (reference sequence). The CDR3 is made up of 14 amino acids. The V gene end was trimmed by 4 bases and the J gene end by 2 bases; junction bases not matched to a gene: 0.

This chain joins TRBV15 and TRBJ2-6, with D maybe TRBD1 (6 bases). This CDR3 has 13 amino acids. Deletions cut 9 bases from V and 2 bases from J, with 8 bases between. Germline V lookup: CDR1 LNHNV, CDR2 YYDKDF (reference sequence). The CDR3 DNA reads TGTGCCACTGAGGGGGCTGGGGCCAACGTCCTGACTTTC. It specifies CATEGAGANVLTF. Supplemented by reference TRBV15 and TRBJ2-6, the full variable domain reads DAMVIQNPRYQVTQFGKPVTLSCSQTLNHNVMYWYQQKSSQAPKLLFHYYDKDFNNEADTPDNFQSRRPNTSFCFLDIRSPGLGDTAMYLCATEGAGANVLTFGAGSRLTVL.

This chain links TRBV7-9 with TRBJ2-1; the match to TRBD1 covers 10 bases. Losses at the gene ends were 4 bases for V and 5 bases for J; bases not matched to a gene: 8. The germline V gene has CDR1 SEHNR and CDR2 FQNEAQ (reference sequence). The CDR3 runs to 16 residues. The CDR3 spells CASSSPGTGVDNEQFF. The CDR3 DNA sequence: TGTGCCAGCAGCTCCCCAGGGACAGGGGTAGACAATGAGCAGTTCTTC.

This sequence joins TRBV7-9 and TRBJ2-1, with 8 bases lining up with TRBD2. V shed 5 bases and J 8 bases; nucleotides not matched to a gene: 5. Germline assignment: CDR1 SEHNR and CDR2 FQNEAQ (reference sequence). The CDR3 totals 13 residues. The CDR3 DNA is TGTGCCAGCAGCCCTGCGGGGGGCCATGAGCAGTTCTTC. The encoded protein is CASSPAGGHEQFF. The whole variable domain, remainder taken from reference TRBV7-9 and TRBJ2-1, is DTGVSQNPRHKITKRGQNVTFRCDPISEHNRLYWYRQTLGQGPEFLTYFQNEAQLEKSRLLSDRFSAERPKGSFSTLEIQRTEQGDSAMYLCASSPAGGHEQFFGPGTRLTVL.

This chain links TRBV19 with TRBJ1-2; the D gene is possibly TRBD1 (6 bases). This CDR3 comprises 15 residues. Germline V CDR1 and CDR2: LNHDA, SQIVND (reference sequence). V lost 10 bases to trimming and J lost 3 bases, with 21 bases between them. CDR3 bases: TGTGCCACCAAGACAGGCCTTTCGGGCTACTATGGCTACACCTTC. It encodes CATKTGLSGYYGYTF.

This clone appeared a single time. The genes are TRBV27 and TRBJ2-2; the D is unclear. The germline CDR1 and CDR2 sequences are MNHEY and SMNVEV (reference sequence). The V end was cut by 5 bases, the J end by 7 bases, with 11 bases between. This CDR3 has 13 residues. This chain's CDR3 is CASSRPGIGELFF. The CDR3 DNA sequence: TGTGCCAGCAGTCGACCGGGTATCGGGGAGCTGTTTTTT.

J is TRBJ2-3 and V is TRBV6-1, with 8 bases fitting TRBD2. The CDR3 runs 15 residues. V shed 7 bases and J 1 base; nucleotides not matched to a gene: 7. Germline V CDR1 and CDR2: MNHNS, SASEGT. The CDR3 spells CASTSETSGTDTQYF. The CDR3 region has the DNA TGTGCCAGCACTTCCGAGACTAGCGGCACAGATACGCAGTATTTT.

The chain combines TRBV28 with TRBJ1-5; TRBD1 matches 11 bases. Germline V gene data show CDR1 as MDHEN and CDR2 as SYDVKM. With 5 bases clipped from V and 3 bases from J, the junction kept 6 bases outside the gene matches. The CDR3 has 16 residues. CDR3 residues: CASSPGTGGNNQPQHF. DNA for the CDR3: TGTGCCAGCAGTCCCGGGACAGGGGGTAACAATCAGCCCCAGCATTTT. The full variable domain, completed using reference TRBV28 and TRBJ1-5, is DVKVTQSSRYLVKRTGEKVFLECVQDMDHENMFWYRQDPGLGLRLIYFSYDVKMKEKGDIPEGYSVSREKKERFSLILESASTNQTSMYLCASSPGTGGNNQPQHFGDGTRLSIL.

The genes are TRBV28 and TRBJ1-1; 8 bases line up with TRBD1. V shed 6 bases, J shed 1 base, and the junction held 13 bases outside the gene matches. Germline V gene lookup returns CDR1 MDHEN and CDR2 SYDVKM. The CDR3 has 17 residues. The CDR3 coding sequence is TGTGCCAGCAGCCGCCGTCCCGGGACAGGTCCGAACACTGAAGCTTTCTTT. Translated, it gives CASSRRPGTGPNTEAFF.

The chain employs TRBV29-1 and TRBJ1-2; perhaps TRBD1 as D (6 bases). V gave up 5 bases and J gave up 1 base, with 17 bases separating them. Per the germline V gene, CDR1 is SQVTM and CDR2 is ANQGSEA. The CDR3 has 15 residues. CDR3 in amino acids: CSVKYGRGYNYGYTF. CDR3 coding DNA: TGCAGCGTTAAGTACGGAAGGGGGTATAACTATGGCTACACCTTC.

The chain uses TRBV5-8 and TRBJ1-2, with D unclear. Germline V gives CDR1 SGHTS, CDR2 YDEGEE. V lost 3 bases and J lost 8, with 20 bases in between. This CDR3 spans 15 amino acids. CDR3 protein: CASSYALGVINGYTF. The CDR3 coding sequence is TGTGCCAGCAGCTACGCTCTGGGAGTGATAAACGGCTACACCTTC.